The clone carrying this TCR beta chain is a singleton in its sample. Germline CDR1 MNHEY, CDR2 SMNVEV (reference sequence). CDR3 size: 15 residues. Trimming took 5 bases from V and 8 from J, leaving 21 bases between them. The data belong to a study of shared clonotypes between healthy human individuals. Each subset's genomic DNA was split evenly across several immunoSEQ plates. Measured with immunoSEQ multiplex PCR; TCRdb has only the in-frame clones, and not every one. The sample records roughly 2.1 million clones, 90% to 95% being singletons. Terminally differentiated effector memory CD45RA+ cells were excluded by CCR7 positive selection of CD45RO-negative cells.

Input material: naive CD8+ T cells from PBMCs. V usage is TRBV27 and J usage is TRBJ1-2; D may be TRBD1 (6 bases). The source of this sequence is a young man in good health. Some clones in this sample may be carry-over from other donors' samples. The CDR3 DNA is TGTGCCAGCAGTCCCACAGGGTGGGCCGGGAACGGCTACACCTTC. Translated: CASSPTGWAGNGYTF.